This T cell receptor (beta chain) was sequenced during a study of T-cell memory formation after mild COVID-19. In regard to this clonotype: Antigen: not known.

In TCRdb, the 5' RACE reads were re-called with MiXCR into one record per CDR3 protein. The repertoire holds roughly 400,000 distinct CDR3 sequences, with 16% as singletons. V lost 4 bases to trimming and J lost 0 bases; unmatched junction nucleotides: 5. The CDR3 runs 16 residues. Per the germline V gene, CDR1 is SGHRS and CDR2 is YFSETQ. The study's findings and limits: The main location of contracting CD4+ clones was CM and EM, and that of contracting CD8+ clones was EMRA. Later expanders leaned CD4+, whereas clones that contracted between day 15 and 85 were balanced CD4/CD8.

This clonotype originated in a young man who had mild COVID-19 (a few samples of this study predate the infection). Cell type and time point are not known. This chain joins TRBV5-1 and TRBJ2-5; TRBD2 matches 11 bases. The source material was PBMCs or a T cell subset sorted from them (not recorded which). In DNA form, the CDR3 reads TGCGCCAGCAGCCCCCTTAGCGGGGGGGACCAAGAGACCCAGTACTTC. Its protein is CASSPLSGGDQETQYF.